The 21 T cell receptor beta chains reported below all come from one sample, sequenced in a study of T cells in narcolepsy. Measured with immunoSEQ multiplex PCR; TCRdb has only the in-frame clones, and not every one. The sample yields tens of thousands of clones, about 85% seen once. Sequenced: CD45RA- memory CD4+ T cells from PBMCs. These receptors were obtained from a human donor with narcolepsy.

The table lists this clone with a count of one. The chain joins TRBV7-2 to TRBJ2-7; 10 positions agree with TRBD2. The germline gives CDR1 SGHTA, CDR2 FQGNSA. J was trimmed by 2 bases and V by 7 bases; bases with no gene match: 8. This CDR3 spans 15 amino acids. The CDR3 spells CASTLTSGNTYEQYF. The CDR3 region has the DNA TGTGCCAGCACCCTCACTAGCGGGAACACCTACGAGCAGTACTTC.

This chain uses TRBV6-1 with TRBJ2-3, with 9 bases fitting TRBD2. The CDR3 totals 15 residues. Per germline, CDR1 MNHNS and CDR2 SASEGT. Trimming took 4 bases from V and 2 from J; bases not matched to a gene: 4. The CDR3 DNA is TGTGCCAGCAGTGGCGGACTAGCGCACACAGATACGCAGTATTTT. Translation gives CASSGGLAHTDTQYF.

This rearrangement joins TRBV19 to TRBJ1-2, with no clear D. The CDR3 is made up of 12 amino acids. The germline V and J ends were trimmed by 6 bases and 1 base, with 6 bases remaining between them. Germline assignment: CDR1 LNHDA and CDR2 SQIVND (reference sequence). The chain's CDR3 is CASRQNNYGYTF. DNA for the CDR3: TGTGCCAGTAGGCAGAATAACTATGGCTACACCTTC.

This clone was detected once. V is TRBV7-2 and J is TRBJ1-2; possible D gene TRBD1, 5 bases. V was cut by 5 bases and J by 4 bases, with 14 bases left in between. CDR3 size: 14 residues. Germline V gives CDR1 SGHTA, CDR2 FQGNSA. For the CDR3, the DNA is TGTGCCAGCAGCCCGGGGGGGGGTGGCTATGGCTACACCTTC. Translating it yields CASSPGGGGYGYTF.

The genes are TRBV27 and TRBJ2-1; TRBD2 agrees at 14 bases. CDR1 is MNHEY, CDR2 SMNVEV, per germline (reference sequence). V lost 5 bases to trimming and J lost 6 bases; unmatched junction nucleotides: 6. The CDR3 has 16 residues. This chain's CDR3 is CASSLLTSGRVNEQFF. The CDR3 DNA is TGTGCCAGCAGTCTCCTGACTAGCGGGAGGGTCAATGAGCAGTTCTTC.

The CDR3 protein is CASSPGGGETQYF. Here the CDR3 DNA reads TGTGCCAGCAGCCCAGGGGGAGGAGAGACCCAGTACTTC. The V and J genes are TRBV7-8 and TRBJ2-5; D is perhaps TRBD1 (7 bases). Trimming removed 5 bases from V and 4 bases from J, with 11 bases in between. Germline CDR1 and CDR2: SGHVS and FQNEAQ. This CDR3 spans 13 amino acids.

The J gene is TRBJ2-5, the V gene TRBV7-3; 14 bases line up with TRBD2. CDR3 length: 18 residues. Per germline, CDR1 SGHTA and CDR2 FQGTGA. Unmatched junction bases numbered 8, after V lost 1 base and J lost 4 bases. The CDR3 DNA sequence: TGTGCCAGCAGCTTAATTCCGGGACTAGCGGGAGTCGGAGAGACCCAGTACTTC. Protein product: CASSLIPGLAGVGETQYF.

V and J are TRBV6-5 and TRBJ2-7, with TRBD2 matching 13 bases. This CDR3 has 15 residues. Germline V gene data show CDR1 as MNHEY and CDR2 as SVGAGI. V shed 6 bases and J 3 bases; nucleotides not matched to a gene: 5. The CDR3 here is CASRPGLAGVYEQYF. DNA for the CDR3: TGTGCCAGCAGACCCGGACTAGCGGGAGTCTACGAGCAGTACTTC.

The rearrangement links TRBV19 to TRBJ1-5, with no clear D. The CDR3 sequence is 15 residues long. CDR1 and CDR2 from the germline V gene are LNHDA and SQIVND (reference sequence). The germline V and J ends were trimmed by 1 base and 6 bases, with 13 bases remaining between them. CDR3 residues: CASSIVGSWAQPQHF. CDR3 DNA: TGTGCCAGTAGTATAGTCGGTTCATGGGCTCAGCCCCAGCATTTT.

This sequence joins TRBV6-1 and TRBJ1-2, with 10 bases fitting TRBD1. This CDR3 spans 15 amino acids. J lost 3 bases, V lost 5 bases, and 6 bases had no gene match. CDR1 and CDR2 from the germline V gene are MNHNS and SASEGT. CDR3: CASSPGQGSHYGYTF. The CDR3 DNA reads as TGTGCCAGCAGTCCGGGACAGGGGTCCCACTATGGCTACACCTTC.

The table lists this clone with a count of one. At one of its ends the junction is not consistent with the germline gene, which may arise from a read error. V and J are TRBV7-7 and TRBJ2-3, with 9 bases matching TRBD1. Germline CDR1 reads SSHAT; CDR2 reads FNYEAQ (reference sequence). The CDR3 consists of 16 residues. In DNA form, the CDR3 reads TGTGCTAGCAGCCCCTCACAGGGGGCGAGCACAGATACGCAGTATTTT. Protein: CASSPSQGASTDTQYF.

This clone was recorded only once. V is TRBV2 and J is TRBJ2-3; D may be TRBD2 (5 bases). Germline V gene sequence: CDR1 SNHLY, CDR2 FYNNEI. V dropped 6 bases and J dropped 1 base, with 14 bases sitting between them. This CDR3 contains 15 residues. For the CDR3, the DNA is TGTGCCAGCAGGAGAACGGGAACGGGCACAGATACGCAGTATTTT. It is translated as CASRRTGTGTDTQYF.

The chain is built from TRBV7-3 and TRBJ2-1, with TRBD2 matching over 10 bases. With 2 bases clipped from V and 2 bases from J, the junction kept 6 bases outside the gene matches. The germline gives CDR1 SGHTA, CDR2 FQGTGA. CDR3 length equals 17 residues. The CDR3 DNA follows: TGTGCCAGCAGCTTAGCGAGCGGGAGGGCCCCCTACAATGAGCAGTTCTTC. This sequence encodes CASSLASGRAPYNEQFF.

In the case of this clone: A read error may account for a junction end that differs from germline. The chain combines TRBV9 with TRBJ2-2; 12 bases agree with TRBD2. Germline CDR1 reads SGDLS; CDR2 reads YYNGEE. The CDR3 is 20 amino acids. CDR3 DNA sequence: TGTGCCAGCAGCGTTGCGATTGGACTAGCGGGAAGATCGAACACCGGGAAGCTGTTTTTT. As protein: CASSVAIGLAGRSNTGKLFF.

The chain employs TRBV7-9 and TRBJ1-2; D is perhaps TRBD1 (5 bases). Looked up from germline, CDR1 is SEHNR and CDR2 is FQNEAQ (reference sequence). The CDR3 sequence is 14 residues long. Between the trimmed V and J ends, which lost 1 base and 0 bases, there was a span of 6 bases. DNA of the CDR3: TGTGCCAGCAGCTTAGTCAGGGCTAACTATGGCTACACCTTC. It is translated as CASSLVRANYGYTF.

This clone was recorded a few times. CDR3 region: CASSLPVAGTGVGYTF. CDR3 nucleotide sequence: TGTGCCAGCAGCTTGCCGGTCGCCGGGACAGGGGTTGGCTACACCTTC. The chain uses TRBV5-4 and TRBJ1-2, with TRBD1 matching 10 bases. Germline V CDR1 and CDR2: SGHNT, YYREEE (reference sequence). V gave up 1 base and J gave up 7 bases; unmatched junction bases: 10. The CDR3 is 16 amino acids.

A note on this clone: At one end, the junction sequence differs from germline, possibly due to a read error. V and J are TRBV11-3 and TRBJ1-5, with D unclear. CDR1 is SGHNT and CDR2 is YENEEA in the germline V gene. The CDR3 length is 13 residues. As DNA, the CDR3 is TGTGCCAGCAGCTTAGATCGCAATCAACCCCAGCATTTT. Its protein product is CASSLDRNQPQHF.

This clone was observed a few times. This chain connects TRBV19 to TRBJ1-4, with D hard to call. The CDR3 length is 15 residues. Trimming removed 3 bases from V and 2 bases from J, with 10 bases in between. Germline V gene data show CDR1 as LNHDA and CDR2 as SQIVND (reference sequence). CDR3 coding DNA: TGTGCCAGTAGTATTGACGCTTGGACTAATGAAAAACTGTTTTTT. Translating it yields CASSIDAWTNEKLFF.

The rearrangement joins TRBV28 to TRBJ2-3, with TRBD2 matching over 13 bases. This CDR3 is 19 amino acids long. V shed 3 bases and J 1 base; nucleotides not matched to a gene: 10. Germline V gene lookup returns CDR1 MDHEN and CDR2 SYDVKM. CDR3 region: CASSFPRLAGGVGTDTQYF. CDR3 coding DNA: TGTGCCAGCAGTTTCCCAAGACTAGCGGGAGGTGTAGGCACAGATACGCAGTATTTT. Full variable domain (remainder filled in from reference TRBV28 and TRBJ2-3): DVKVTQSSRYLVKRTGEKVFLECVQDMDHENMFWYRQDPGLGLRLIYFSYDVKMKEKGDIPEGYSVSREKKERFSLILESASTNQTSMYLCASSFPRLAGGVGTDTQYFGPGTRLTVL.

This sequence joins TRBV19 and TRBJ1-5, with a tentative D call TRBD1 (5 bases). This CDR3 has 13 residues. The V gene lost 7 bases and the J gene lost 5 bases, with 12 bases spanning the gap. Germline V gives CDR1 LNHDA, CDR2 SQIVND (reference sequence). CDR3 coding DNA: TGTGCCAGTACTAGACAGTTTGATCAGCCCCAGCATTTT. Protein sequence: CASTRQFDQPQHF.

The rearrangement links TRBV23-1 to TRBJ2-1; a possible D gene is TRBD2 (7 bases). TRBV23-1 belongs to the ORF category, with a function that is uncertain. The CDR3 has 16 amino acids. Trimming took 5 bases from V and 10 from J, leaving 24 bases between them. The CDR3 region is CASSSLAEFLGTEQFF. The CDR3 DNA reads TGCGCCAGCAGTTCCCTAGCGGAGTTCCTCGGGACAGAGCAGTTCTTC.